Shown below are 9 T cell receptor beta chains from a single sample sequenced in a study of blood T cells in healthy people across ages. A second PCR, run for roughly 7 to 11 cycles, used a sample-barcoded 5' primer plus a J-beta primer mix. TCRdb ran MiXCR on the 5' RACE reads and lists one entry per CDR3 protein. The data show 450,000 to 650,000 distinct CDR3 sequences, with more than 20% seen just once and just over 8.5% held by the top ten. This sample also appeared in a second study, on T cells of mothers and their children.

The sequenced sample was blood. These TCRs come from a boy aged 5-17 years in good health.

CDR3 protein: CTSSQVADKYFF. CDR3 nucleotides: TGCACCAGCAGCCAAGTAGCCGATAAATATTTCTTC. The chain carries TRBV1 and TRBJ2-1. TRBV1 is a pseudogene segment. This CDR3 contains 12 residues.

The sample holds a few counts of this clonotype. The V and J genes are TRBV6-6 and TRBJ1-2; TRBD1 might be the D (5 bases). With 2 bases removed from V and 8 bases from J, the gap between germline ends came to 9 bases. CDR3 size: 12 residues. Germline lookup yields CDR1 MNHNY and CDR2 SVGAGI (reference sequence). The DNA for the CDR3 is TGTGCCAGCAGTTACACGGGACCCGGCTACACCTTC. Protein sequence: CASSYTGPGYTF.

In its sample, this clonotype was seen a few times. The V and J genes are TRBV20-1 and TRBJ2-3; 10 nucleotides match TRBD2. Germline V lookup: CDR1 DFQATT, CDR2 SNEGSKA (reference sequence). The CDR3 loop spans 16 amino acids. J gave up 0 bases and V 2 bases, and 5 bases lay outside the gene matches. CDR3 nucleotide sequence: TGCAGTGCTAGATCCCTGACTAGCGGGAGCACAGATACGCAGTATTTT. This codes for CSARSLTSGSTDTQYF.

This sequence joins TRBV28 and TRBJ2-4; D assignment may be TRBD1 or TRBD2 (5 bases each). The germline gives CDR1 MDHEN, CDR2 SYDVKM. The CDR3 extends over 16 amino acids. Between the trimmed V and J ends, which lost 2 bases and 2 bases, there was a span of 13 bases. The CDR3 protein is CASSLNQRDPKNIQYF. The CDR3 DNA reads as TGTGCCAGCAGTTTAAATCAAAGGGACCCCAAAAACATTCAGTACTTC.

The chain uses TRBV14 and TRBJ2-5, with D uncertain. V gave up 4 bases and J gave up 1 base, with 7 bases separating them. Germline values: CDR1 SGHDN, CDR2 FVKESK. CDR3 length: 13 amino acids. This chain's CDR3 is CASSPTIQETQYF. In nucleotides, the CDR3 is TGTGCCAGCAGCCCGACCATCCAAGAGACCCAGTACTTC.

This clonotype was recorded many times. The chain employs TRBV4-1 and TRBJ2-5; D is uncertain. Germline V gives CDR1 MGHRA, CDR2 YSYEKL. V lost 2 bases and J 5 bases, leaving 12 bases between the germline ends. The CDR3 is 14 residues long. The CDR3 region is CASSQLGSMETQYF. The CDR3 DNA follows: TGCGCCAGCAGCCAACTGGGGTCTATGGAGACCCAGTACTTC.

This clonotype was seen repeatedly, ten times or more. The chain employs TRBV7-3 and TRBJ1-1; maybe TRBD1 (6 bases). V dropped 1 base and J dropped 1 base, with 7 bases sitting between them. The CDR3 runs 14 residues. In germline, CDR1 is SGHTA, CDR2 FQGTGA. The CDR3 DNA reads TGTGCCAGCAGCTTAAGGGGGCAGAACACTGAAGCTTTCTTT. The encoded protein is CASSLRGQNTEAFF.

The chain employs TRBV4-3 and TRBJ1-2; D perhaps matches TRBD1 (5 bases). V shed 1 base and J shed 4 bases, with 19 bases lying between them. Germline CDR1 is LGHNA and CDR2 is YSLEER. The CDR3 has 17 amino acids. The DNA for the CDR3 is TGCGCCAGCAGCCAAGCGGTCCGGGACCCCCTTGGCTATGGCTACACCTTC. This encodes CASSQAVRDPLGYGYTF.

The rearrangement uses TRBV20-1 and TRBJ2-5, with TRBD1 identical over 7 bases. V was clipped by 5 bases and J by 10 bases; unmatched bases: 7. Germline V gene sequence: CDR1 DFQATT, CDR2 SNEGSKA (reference sequence). This CDR3 is built from 11 residues. The CDR3 spells CSARRQGGQYF. The CDR3 nucleotides are TGCAGTGCTCGGCGACAGGGTGGCCAGTACTTC.